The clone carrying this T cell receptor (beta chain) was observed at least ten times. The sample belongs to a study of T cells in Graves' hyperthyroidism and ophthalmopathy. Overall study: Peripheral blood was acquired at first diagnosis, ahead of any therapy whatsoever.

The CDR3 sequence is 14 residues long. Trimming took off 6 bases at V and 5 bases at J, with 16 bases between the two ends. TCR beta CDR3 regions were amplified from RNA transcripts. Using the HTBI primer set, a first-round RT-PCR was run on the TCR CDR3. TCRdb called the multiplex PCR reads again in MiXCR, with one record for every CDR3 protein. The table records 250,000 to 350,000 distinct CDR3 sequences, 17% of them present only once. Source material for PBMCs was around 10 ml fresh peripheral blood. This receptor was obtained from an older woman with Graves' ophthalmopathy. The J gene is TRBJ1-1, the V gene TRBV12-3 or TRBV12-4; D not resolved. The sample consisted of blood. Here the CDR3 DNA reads TGTGCCAGCAGCGCCCAGCCCAGGCGAACTGAAGCTTTCTTT. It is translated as CASSAQPRRTEAFF.